A selection of T cell receptor beta chains follows, all from one sample in a study of CD8 T cells in ankylosing spondylitis. TCRdb re-derived calls from the 5' RACE reads in MiXCR, one entry per CDR3 protein. The sample lists hundreds of thousands of distinct CDR3 sequences; 8% to 9% were seen once. Sequencing was performed on blood, either unsorted or a sorted T cell fraction (not recorded which). Receptor source: a female donor with ankylosing spondylitis or in good health (not recorded which). The CDR3 runs from the conserved cysteine through the conserved F or W. D genes are given only for firm matches. The size entry is marked missing in some rows and otherwise reads once, few, many or a size class.

TRBJ2-1,TRBV5-1,many,TRBD2,TGCGCCAGCAGCTTGGAAGGACTAGCGGGAGCCAATGAGCAGTTCTTC,CASSLEGLAGANEQFF
TRBJ2-1,TRBV24-1,many,-,TGTGCCACCTCCGGGACACCCAACAATGAGCAGTTCTTC,CATSGTPNNEQFF
TRBJ1-2,TRBV12-3/TRBV12-4,many,TRBD1,TGTGCCAGCAGTTATGGACAGGGGGCGCGAGGCTACACCTTC,CASSYGQGARGYTF
TRBJ2-7,TRBV12-3/TRBV12-4,many,-,TGTGCCAGCAGTTTAGAACCCGCGGGAGACAGGGGAAACGAGCAGTACTTC,CASSLEPAGDRGNEQYF
TRBJ2-1,TRBV29-1,-,TRBD2,TGCAGCGTTGGCGAGCGGGGAGCGACCAATGAGCAGTTCTTC,CSVGERGATNEQFF
TRBJ2-7,TRBV7-2,many,TRBD1,TGTGCCAGCGGGCACCAGGGGGCTTCCTACGAGCAGTACTTC,CASGHQGASYEQYF
TRBJ2-5,TRBV19,-,-,TGTGCCAGTAGTATCCCCGGGAGCGAGACCCAGTACTTC,CASSIPGSETQYF
TRBJ2-7,TRBV9,many,TRBD2,TGTGCCAGCAGCGTATCTGGGACTAGCGGCGAGCAGTACTTC,CASSVSGTSGEQYF
TRBJ1-4,TRBV7-8,many,-,TGTGCCAGCAGCCGGAGATTTGGGGCTAATGAAAAACTGTTTTTT,CASSRRFGANEKLFF
TRBJ2-5,TRBV4-2,many,-,TGTGCCAGCAGCCAAGGACAGAATCAAGAGACCCAGTACTTC,CASSQGQNQETQYF
TRBJ2-1,TRBV12-3/TRBV12-4,many,TRBD2,TGTGCCAGCAGTTTTCCTAGCGGGACGGGCAATGAGCAGTTCTTC,CASSFPSGTGNEQFF
TRBJ2-5,TRBV7-6,many,-,TGTGCCAGCAGTCAAGCTTCGAGTCAAGAGACCCAGTACTTC,CASSQASSQETQYF
TRBJ2-3,TRBV7-2,-,-,TGTGCCAGCAGCTTAGCGGTCAGAGCAACAGATACGCAGTATTTT,CASSLAVRATDTQYF
TRBJ2-7,TRBV23-1,few,TRBD2,TGCGCCAGCAGTCTCTTCCAGGGAGGGACCGGGGAGCAGTACTTC,CASSLFQGGTGEQYF
TRBJ1-5,TRBV20-1,many,-,TGCAGTGCTAGAGTCCGGGACCTAGGCAATCAGCCCCAGCATTTT,CSARVRDLGNQPQHF
TRBJ2-5,TRBV7-6,few,-,TGTGCCAGCAGCTTCCCCGGGCGAAAAGAGACCCAGTACTTC,CASSFPGRKETQYF
TRBJ1-5,TRBV21-1,many,-,TGTGCCAGCAGCAAAACTTGGGCGACAGGAGAATATAGCAATCAGCCCCAGCATTTT,CASSKTWATGEYSNQPQHF
TRBJ2-1,TRBV12-5,few,-,TGTGCTAGTGGTCCCTCCAGGCTCAATGAGCAGTTCTTC,CASGPSRLNEQFF
TRBJ2-6,TRBV19,-,-,TGTGCCAGTAGTCTTCGACCGGGCCCAAACTCTGGGGCCAACGTCCTGACTTTC,CASSLRPGPNSGANVLTF
TRBJ2-1,TRBV29-1,many,-,TGCAGCGTTTTGGTCAGGGTTCCCTACAATGAGCAGTTCTTC,CSVLVRVPYNEQFF
TRBJ2-1,TRBV4-3,many,TRBD2,TGCGCCAGCAGCCAAGATCTCGGGACTAGAAGTCAAAATGAGCAGTTCTTC,CASSQDLGTRSQNEQFF
TRBJ2-3,TRBV7-9,many,-,TGTGCCAGCAGCTTAGGAGAGGGGAGGCACACAGATACGCAGTATTTT,CASSLGEGRHTDTQYF
TRBJ2-7,TRBV10-3,many,TRBD1,TGTGCCAGCAAAGGGACAGGAGAATCCTACGAGCAGTACTTC,CASKGTGESYEQYF
TRBJ2-5,TRBV6-5,many,-,TGTGCCAGCAGATCTAGCGTAGAGACCCAGTACTTC,CASRSSVETQYF
TRBJ2-5,TRBV11-2,many,-,TGTGCCAGCAGGGGAGGGGGAAGGAAAGAGACCCAGTACTTC,CASRGGGRKETQYF
TRBJ2-7,TRBV20-1,many,-,TGCAGTGCTATTCGGAGTCCCCCCTACGAGCAGTACTTC,CSAIRSPPYEQYF
TRBJ2-1,TRBV27,many,-,TGTGCCAGCATTGGATCCCCATACAATGAGCAGTTCTTC,CASIGSPYNEQFF
TRBJ2-2,TRBV5-1,many,-,TGCGCCAGCACCACAGGGAGAGGGGAGCTGTTTTTT,CASTTGRGELFF
TRBJ2-1,TRBV11-2,many,-,TGTGCCAGCAGCCCCTTAGTCCATGAGCAGTTCTTC,CASSPLVHEQFF
TRBJ2-2,TRBV4-3,-,-,TGCGCCAGCAGCCAAGATATGGGACTCCGCACCGGGGAGCTGTTTTTT,CASSQDMGLRTGELFF
TRBJ2-5,TRBV7-8,many,-,TGTGCCAGCAGCTTAGGAGCGTGGGGGGCTCAAGAGACCCAGTACTTC,CASSLGAWGAQETQYF
TRBJ2-4,TRBV15,-,-,TGTGTGGTCTTGGGGGAGTACTTC,CVVLGEYF
TRBJ2-7,TRBV12-3/TRBV12-4,many,TRBD2,TGTGCCAGCACCGGGAGGGGCTCCTACGAGCAGTACTTC,CASTGRGSYEQYF
TRBJ1-2,TRBV7-8,many,-,TGTGCCAGCAGCTTAGAGATGAACTATGGCTACACCTTC,CASSLEMNYGYTF
TRBJ2-2,TRBV5-4,many,-,TGTGCCAGCAGCTCGCCGGGAACTCCGAACACCGGGGAGCTGTTTTTT,CASSSPGTPNTGELFF
TRBJ2-7,TRBV7-2,-,-,TGTGCCAGCAGCATTCATCTCTGGGGGGACGAGCAGTACTTC,CASSIHLWGDEQYF
TRBJ2-7,TRBV18,-,-,TGTGCCAGCTCATTGGCCCAGCTTAACTACGAGCAGTACTTC,CASSLAQLNYEQYF
TRBJ2-1,TRBV25-1,many,TRBD1,TGTGCCAGCAGTGAACCGGTCGCCAGGCAGGGGGTGTACAATGAGCAGTTCTTC,CASSEPVARQGVYNEQFF
TRBJ1-2,TRBV5-1,many,-,TGCGCCAGCAGGAAGGGCACAACATTATCAGCTAACTATGGCTACACCTTC,CASRKGTTLSANYGYTF
TRBJ2-1,TRBV4-3,many,-,TGCGCCAGCAGCCAAGAGTACCGTGGCTACAATGAGCAGTTCTTC,CASSQEYRGYNEQFF
TRBJ2-3,TRBV4-2,-,TRBD2,TGTGCCAGCAGCCCCTTTGCTCTAGCGGGAGTAAATACGCAGTATTTT,CASSPFALAGVNTQYF
TRBJ2-1,TRBV7-3,many,TRBD2,TGTGCCAGCAGCTTAACGGCGGGCGGGAGCTCCTACAATGAGCAGTTCTTC,CASSLTAGGSSYNEQFF
TRBJ2-2,TRBV30,few,TRBD1,TGTGCCTGGAACAGGGGGAACGGGGAGCTGTTTTTT,CAWNRGNGELFF
TRBJ1-4,TRBV18,many,-,TGTGCCAGCTCACCGGGGCCAGCAGACGAAAAACTGTTTTTT,CASSPGPADEKLFF
TRBJ2-5,TRBV28,many,-,TGTGCCAGCAACGATCAAGAGACCCAGTACTTC,CASNDQETQYF
TRBJ2-1,TRBV9,many,TRBD2,TGTGCCAGCAGCGTGGAGGACAGCGGGAGGGCGCAGTTCTTC,CASSVEDSGRAQFF
TRBJ2-7,TRBV20-1,many,TRBD2,TGCAGTGCTAGAGACTGGACTAGCGGGAGCGGCGAGCAGTACTTC,CSARDWTSGSGEQYF
TRBJ1-5,TRBV7-7,many,-,TGTGCTAGCAGCTTAACCAGGGATCAGCCCCAGCATTTT,CASSLTRDQPQHF
TRBJ2-1,TRBV12-3/TRBV12-4,many,TRBD2,TGTGCCAGCAGAGTGAATAGCGGGTACAATGAGCAGTTCTTC,CASRVNSGYNEQFF
TRBJ1-2,TRBV27,once,-,TGTGCCAGGGGCTCCGGGCTCCGGCCTAACTATGGCTACACCTTC,CARGSGLRPNYGYTF
TRBJ2-2,TRBV7-2,-,-,TGTGCCAGCAGCTCGGAGGGCCGCGGAACCGGGGAGCTGTTTTTT,CASSSEGRGTGELFF
TRBJ2-4,TRBV7-2,-,-,TGTGCCAGCAGCTTAGTTGGCGTTCCGGCTCAAAACATTCAGTACTTC,CASSLVGVPAQNIQYF
TRBJ2-5,TRBV28,many,-,TGTGCCAGCAGTTTATTCCTCACTGACCCCCAAGAGACCCAGTACTTC,CASSLFLTDPQETQYF
TRBJ2-7,TRBV9,many,-,TGTGCCAGCAGCGTAGGACAGTCCTACGAGCAGTACTTC,CASSVGQSYEQYF
TRBJ2-1,TRBV7-2,-,-,TGTGCCAGCAGCCCCGGAGATTCCTCCTACAATGAGCAGTTCTTC,CASSPGDSSYNEQFF
TRBJ2-3,TRBV20-1,many,-,TGCAGTGCTAGCAGGGCCCCCAGCACAGATACGCAGTATTTT,CSASRAPSTDTQYF
TRBJ2-7,TRBV12-3/TRBV12-4,many,-,TGTGCCAGCACCCCCGGCGGAGACGAGCAGTACTTC,CASTPGGDEQYF
TRBJ2-3,TRBV30,-,TRBD2,TGTGCCCGCTCCGGGGACTATTCCACAGATACGCAGTATTTT,CARSGDYSTDTQYF
TRBJ2-7,TRBV5-1,many,-,TGCGCCAGCAGCTTGGCCGCCTTGGCGGGCGAGCAGTACTTC,CASSLAALAGEQYF